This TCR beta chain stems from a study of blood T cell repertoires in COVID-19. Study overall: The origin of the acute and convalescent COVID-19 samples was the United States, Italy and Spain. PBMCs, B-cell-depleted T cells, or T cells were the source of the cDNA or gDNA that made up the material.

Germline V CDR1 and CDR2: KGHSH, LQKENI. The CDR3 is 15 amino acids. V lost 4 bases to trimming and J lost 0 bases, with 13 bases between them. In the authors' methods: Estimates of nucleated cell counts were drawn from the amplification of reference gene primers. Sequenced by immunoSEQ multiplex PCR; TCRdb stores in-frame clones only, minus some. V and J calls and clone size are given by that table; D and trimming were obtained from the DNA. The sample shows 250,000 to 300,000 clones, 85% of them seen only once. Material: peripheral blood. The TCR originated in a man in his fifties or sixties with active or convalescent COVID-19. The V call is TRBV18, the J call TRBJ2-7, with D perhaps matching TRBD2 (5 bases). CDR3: CASSLGLGSSYEQYF. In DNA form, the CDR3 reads TGTGCCAGCTCACTCGGACTGGGAAGCTCCTACGAGCAGTACTTC.